Reported below is one TCR beta chain. Its antigen is not known. This sample stems from a study of Tregs in tolerant kidney transplant recipients. Regarding the study as a whole: No direct test of biological reproducibility was done here. Few patients were studied, so findings need validation in larger groups.

Germline CDR1 is LGHNA and CDR2 is YSLEER. The CDR3 length is 17 residues. V trimming: 3 bases; J trimming: 5 bases; junction bases outside the gene matches: 12. CD4+CD25+CD127- Tregs, CD4+CD25- non-Tregs, CD4 and CD8 cells were sorted. TCRdb's copy holds only in-frame clones and misses some; the assay was immunoSEQ multiplex PCR. The table lists some 66,000 clones, around 90% of them singletons, with 9.5% to 12% in the top ten. The genes are TRBV4-3 and TRBJ2-1; 8 bases agree with TRBD1. This specimen consisted of CD8+ T cells from blood, obtained before the transplant. This clonotype was obtained from a human donor who received a combined kidney and bone marrow transplant. The chain's CDR3 is CASSQAPGTGLNNEQFF. The DNA of the CDR3 is TGCGCCAGCAGCCAGGCCCCCGGGACAGGCCTTAACAATGAGCAGTTCTTC.